A selection of T cell receptor beta chains follows, all from one sample in a study of T cell responses to AZD1222 COVID-19 vaccine. The data were produced by immunoSEQ multiplex PCR, yet TCRdb's version contains in-frame clones alone and is incomplete. The profile shows 110,000 to 150,000 clones, 85% to 95% of them singletons. Sample: peripheral blood, taken on day 0 of AZD1222 vaccination. These receptors came from an adult in good health. Both conserved end residues are trimmed from each CDR3. A D gene is named only where the DNA matches it firmly. The listing skips clone size in some rows; elsewhere it reads once, few, many or a size class.

TRBV6-5	-	-	9	ASSYGGQQY
TRBV5-1	-	-	13	ASSLRAENTGELF
TRBV19	TRBD1	-	14	ASSKSGQGPLYGYT
TRBV7-8	-	-	14	ASSPLRVRAGNTIY
TRBV19	-	-	11	ASMFVRGTEAF
TRBV7-2	TRBD1	-	14	ASSLGGRGYTDTQY
TRBV19	-	-	15	ASTTPRSASGANVLT
TRBV18	-	-	11	ASSPPVGNAQY
TRBV11-2	-	-	11	ASSLERSSPLH
TRBV10-3	-	-	12	AIKSAAFNQPQH
TRBV6-4	-	-	16	ASRWPKGPSSYNSPLH
TRBV27	-	-	12	ASSPGTQRYEQY
TRBV14	-	-	14	ASSQAGRGSKNIQY
TRBV19	-	-	14	ASSTQVVGSTEKLF
TRBV5-4	-	once	12	ASSFASGTDTQY
TRBV5-1	-	-	14	ASSLEDSGSGNTIY
TRBV18	-	once	13	ASSPRGGNSYEQY
TRBV6-6	-	-	12	ASSPLTGSHGYT
TRBV7-9	-	-	13	ASSLGDVPPYEQY
TRBV7-8	-	-	14	ASSPWTATSTDTQY
TRBV3-1/TRBV3-2	-	-	10	ASAGEHYGYT
TRBV6-1	-	-	14	ASSATREYGNQPQH
TRBV15	-	-	14	ATSRDAVTVNEKLF